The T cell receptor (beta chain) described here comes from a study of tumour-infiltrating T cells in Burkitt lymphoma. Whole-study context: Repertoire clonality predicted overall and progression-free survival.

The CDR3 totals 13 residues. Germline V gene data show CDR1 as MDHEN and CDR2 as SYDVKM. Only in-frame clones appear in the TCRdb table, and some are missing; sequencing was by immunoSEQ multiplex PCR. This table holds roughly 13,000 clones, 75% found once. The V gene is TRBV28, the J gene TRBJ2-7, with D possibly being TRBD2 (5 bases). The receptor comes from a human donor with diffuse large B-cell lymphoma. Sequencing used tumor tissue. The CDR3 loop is CASSAPTTTQGWV. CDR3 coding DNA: TGTGCCAGCAGTGCCCCGACGACTACACAAGGGTGGGTC.